The clone carrying this TCR beta chain came up a few times. What it binds is unknown. The CDR3 is 15 amino acids. Germline V gene data show CDR1 as LNHDA and CDR2 as SQIVND (reference sequence). V lost 5 bases to trimming and J lost 6 bases, with 17 bases between them. The record originates from a study of cytomegalovirus exposure and HLA in healthy donors. Overall study results and limits: Reportedly, cytomegalovirus status was diagnosed with high sensitivity and specificity.

The repertoire was sequenced with immunoSEQ multiplex PCR; TCRdb's copy has only in-frame clones and lacks some. The table includes a few hundred thousand clones, approximately 90% detected once. A roughly 120-subject validation cohort, separate from the roughly 700-subject first cohort, supplied the donors. The receptor was isolated from a woman between 18 and 30 years old in good health and CMV-seronegative. The sample consisted of PBMCs. The V gene is TRBV19, the J gene TRBJ2-1, with TRBD1 as a possible D gene (6 bases). CDR3 in amino acids: CASSQQGRGLNEQFF. CDR3 DNA: TGTGCCAGTAGTCAACAGGGACGGGGCCTCAATGAGCAGTTCTTC.